A single sample is the source of the 30 T cell receptor beta chains below, sequenced in a study of spatial heterogeneity in lung cancer. The time point is: sample taken at primary tumor resection. No cell sorting; template was whole RNA from tumor, lung tissue or PBMC. TCRdb re-derived calls from the 5' RACE reads in MiXCR, one entry per CDR3 protein. The sample has about 86,000 distinct CDR3 sequences; about 12% are singletons. Sequenced here: PBMCs, sampled at surgery. The receptors stem from a male donor with early-stage non-small cell lung cancer.

This clonotype was seen many times. V is TRBV12-3 or TRBV12-4 and J is TRBJ2-7, with TRBD1 matching over 9 bases. V shed 5 bases, J shed 0 bases, and the junction held 5 bases outside the gene matches. The CDR3 runs to 15 residues. In nucleotides, the CDR3 is TGTGCCAGCAGTCCCTCGGGACAGGGCTCCTACGAGCAGTACTTC. It yields the protein CASSPSGQGSYEQYF.

This chain connects TRBV5-4 to TRBJ2-5; either TRBD1 or TRBD2 may fit D (5 bases each). Germline V CDR1 and CDR2: SGHNT, YYREEE (reference sequence). The CDR3 sequence is 13 residues long. V gave up 5 bases and J gave up 3 bases, with 11 bases separating them. This CDR3 reads CASSLRGEETQYF. In nucleotides, the CDR3 is TGTGCCAGCAGTCTGCGAGGGGAAGAGACCCAGTACTTC.

This clonotype was observed a single time. V and J are TRBV23-1 and TRBJ2-5; 14 bases agree with TRBD2. TRBV23-1 is known as an ORF, though its function is uncertain. The V gene end was trimmed by 0 bases and the J gene end by 0 bases; junction bases not matched to a gene: 6. The CDR3 totals 19 residues. CDR3: CASSQSRLAGGPYQETQYF. The CDR3 DNA reads as TGCGCCAGCAGTCAATCGAGACTAGCGGGAGGGCCCTACCAAGAGACCCAGTACTTC.

This clonotype has a count of ten or more. V usage is TRBV10-3 and J usage is TRBJ2-5; D may be TRBD1 or TRBD2 (5 bases each). Germline V gene lookup returns CDR1 ENHRY and CDR2 SYGVKD. V lost 4 bases to trimming and J lost 2 bases, with 11 bases between them. This CDR3 is built from 14 residues. The CDR3 sequence is CAISVTGLQETQYF. The CDR3 region has the DNA TGTGCCATCAGTGTAACGGGGCTACAAGAGACCCAGTACTTC.

This clonotype has only a few counts. The rearrangement joins TRBV7-9 to TRBJ2-1; D remains ambiguous. The CDR3 is 12 residues long. V was pared by 1 base and J by 6 bases, with 4 bases between. Germline V lookup: CDR1 SEHNR, CDR2 FQNEAQ (reference sequence). CDR3 coding DNA: TGTGCCAGCAGCTTAGTCAGCAATGAGCAGTTCTTC. As protein: CASSLVSNEQFF.

This clonotype was observed at least ten times. The chain couples TRBV14 to TRBJ2-3; D might be TRBD1 (6 bases). Trimming shortened V by 0 bases and J by 9 bases, and 10 bases separated the two germline ends. CDR3 length equals 13 residues. Germline V CDR1 and CDR2: SGHDN, FVKESK. The CDR3 region is CASSQDLTGTQYF. In DNA form, the CDR3 reads TGTGCCAGCAGCCAAGACCTGACAGGCACGCAGTATTTT.

This rearrangement joins TRBV11-2 to TRBJ2-2; D gene unclear. Looked up from germline, CDR1 is SGHAT and CDR2 is FQNNGV. The CDR3 has 12 residues. Trimming left V 5 bases short and J 5 bases short, with 6 bases between. The CDR3 is CASSPRTGELFF. The CDR3 region has the DNA TGTGCCAGCAGCCCTCGGACCGGGGAGCTGTTTTTT. Supplemented by reference TRBV11-2 and TRBJ2-2, the full variable domain reads EAGVAQSPRYKIIEKRQSVAFWCNPISGHATLYWYQQILGQGPKLLIQFQNNGVVDDSQLPKDRFSAERLKGVDSTLKIQPAKLEDSAVYLCASSPRTGELFFGEGSRLTVL.

The chain is built from TRBV29-1 and TRBJ2-3; the D gene is possibly TRBD1 (5 bases). The V end lost 8 bases, the J end lost 3 bases, and 12 bases lay between the germline ends. The CDR3 spans 12 residues. The germline V gene encodes CDR1 SQVTM and CDR2 ANQGSEA. The DNA of the CDR3 is TGCAGCTCCAACGCAGGGACAGATACGCAGTATTTT. Encoded protein: CSSNAGTDTQYF.

The rearrangement joins TRBV5-4 to TRBJ1-1, with D possibly being TRBD1 (5 bases). CDR3 length: 14 residues. Germline CDR1 is SGHNT and CDR2 is YYREEE (reference sequence). V was trimmed by 3 bases and J by 0 bases, leaving 9 bases between them. CDR3 protein: CASSSDSVNTEAFF. The DNA of the CDR3 is TGTGCCAGCAGCTCAGACAGTGTGAACACTGAAGCTTTCTTT.

This clonotype has a handful of counts. The chain carries TRBV21-1 and TRBJ2-3; the table's TRBD1 call for D was not verified on the DNA. TRBV21-1 is a pseudogene. CDR3 length equals 15 residues. The CDR3 coding sequence is TGTGCCAGCAGCGACCCGGGGGGGCGAGAAGATACGCAGTATTTT. Its protein is CASSDPGGREDTQYF.

This clonotype rates as medium-sized. The genes are TRBV27 and TRBJ2-2; no firm D call. Germline V CDR1 and CDR2: MNHEY, SMNVEV (reference sequence). Trimming shortened V by 6 bases and J by 8 bases, and 19 bases separated the two germline ends. CDR3 length: 15 residues. The CDR3 bases are TGTGCCAGCAGCCCGTACGGGTCGGGTGAGGGGGAGCTGTTTTTT. Its translation is CASSPYGSGEGELFF.

This clonotype was seen only a few times. This sequence joins TRBV29-1 and TRBJ1-3; D is ambiguous. The CDR3 is 14 amino acids. V shed 5 bases and J shed 3 bases, with 14 bases lying between them. Germline values: CDR1 SQVTM, CDR2 ANQGSEA. The CDR3, as DNA: TGCAGCGTTTCCGATCCAGGAGGTGGAAACACCATATATTTT. Its translation: CSVSDPGGGNTIYF.

This clonotype was counted a few times. This chain joins TRBV24-1 and TRBJ2-3, with D possibly being TRBD1 (5 bases). This CDR3 is 14 amino acids long. Looked up from germline, CDR1 is KGHDR and CDR2 is SFDVKD. V gave up 1 base and J gave up 7 bases, with 11 bases separating them. This CDR3 is CATSDFRRGNTQYF. The CDR3 DNA follows: TGTGCCACCAGTGATTTCAGAAGGGGAAATACGCAGTATTTT.

The V and J genes are TRBV20-1 and TRBJ2-5, with TRBD2 identical over 11 bases. The V and J ends lost 3 bases and 4 bases, in that order; junction bases with no gene match: 7. The CDR3 consists of 15 residues. The germline gives CDR1 DFQATT, CDR2 SNEGSKA (reference sequence). CDR3 nucleotide sequence: TGCAGTGCTAGTCCTAGCGGGGGGTTTACAGAGACCCAGTACTTC. Protein: CSASPSGGFTETQYF.

This clonotype has more than one count but fewer than ten. V usage is TRBV5-1 and J usage is TRBJ2-7, with 7 bases matching TRBD1. Germline loops: CDR1 SGHRS, CDR2 YFSETQ. There are 16 residues in the CDR3. V lost 2 bases and J lost 2; bases outside the gene matches: 10. As DNA, the CDR3 is TGCGCCAGCAGCTTTTTTCCCGGGACAGAGACCTACGAGCAGTACTTC. Translation: CASSFFPGTETYEQYF.

This clonotype was counted at least ten times. The chain uses TRBV3-1 and TRBJ2-3; 11 bases align to TRBD2. Germline-derived CDR1 and CDR2 are LGHDT and YNNKEL (reference sequence). The CDR3 is 17 amino acids. With V trimmed by 1 base and J by 4 bases, 7 bases remained unmatched. Here the CDR3 reads CASSQAGTSGIPDTQYF. DNA of the CDR3: TGTGCCAGCAGCCAAGCCGGGACTAGCGGCATCCCAGATACGCAGTATTTT.

This clonotype was picked up a small number of times. The V and J genes are TRBV6-1 and TRBJ2-3, with TRBD2 matching over 11 bases. V was clipped by 5 bases and J by 3 bases; unmatched bases: 7. CDR3 length: 16 residues. CDR1 is MNHNS and CDR2 is SASEGT in the germline V gene. Here the CDR3 DNA reads TGTGCCAGCAGTCTCTTACTAGCGGGAGAAACAGATACGCAGTATTTT. Amino acid sequence: CASSLLLAGETDTQYF.

The chain couples TRBV29-1 to TRBJ1-2; D is unclear. The germline V and J ends were trimmed by 4 bases and 0 bases, with 15 bases remaining between them. Germline CDR1 and CDR2: SQVTM and ANQGSEA. CDR3 length: 15 amino acids. The CDR3 protein is CSVVPGQLTNYGYTF. The CDR3 region has the DNA TGCAGCGTTGTACCAGGTCAGCTGACTAACTATGGCTACACCTTC.

This clonotype was detected only a few times. The chain joins TRBV7-8 to TRBJ2-1; 8 nucleotides line up with TRBD2. The CDR3 extends over 15 amino acids. With 1 base clipped from V and 7 bases from J, the junction kept 6 bases outside the gene matches. In germline, CDR1 is SGHVS, CDR2 FQNEAQ. DNA for the CDR3: TGTGCCAGCAGCTTAGGAGTAGCGGGGTTAAATGAGCAGTTCTTC. Amino acid sequence: CASSLGVAGLNEQFF.

The CDR3 here is CASKDPEREQFF. CDR3 bases: TGTGCCAGCAAGGACCCGGAGCGTGAGCAGTTCTTC. The chain has TRBV27 and TRBJ2-1; D is undetermined. With 7 bases removed from V and 9 bases from J, the gap between germline ends came to 13 bases. Germline V CDR1 and CDR2: MNHEY, SMNVEV (reference sequence). The CDR3 spans 12 residues.

This clonotype has a handful of counts. The chain carries TRBV2 and TRBJ2-1; possibly TRBD1 or TRBD2 for D (9 bases each). The CDR3 length is 15 residues. V lost 4 bases, J lost 7 bases, and 17 bases lay in between. CDR1 SNHLY and CDR2 FYNNEI come from the germline V gene. CDR3 DNA sequence: TGTGCCAGCAGTGCACAGGGGGCGGGGGGGAATGAGCAGTTCTTC. This codes for CASSAQGAGGNEQFF.

The V call is TRBV14, the J call TRBJ2-1, with D maybe TRBD1 (6 bases). Germline-derived CDR1 and CDR2 are SGHDN and FVKESK. The length of the CDR3 is 13 residues. The germline V and J ends were trimmed by 1 base and 10 bases, with 11 bases remaining between them. The CDR3 DNA is TGTGCCAGCAGCCAAGGGCATGGGGGCGAGCAGTTCTTC. This sequence encodes CASSQGHGGEQFF.

This clonotype was seen more than once but under ten times. The chain joins TRBV10-3 to TRBJ1-4; D is uncertain. There are 11 residues in the CDR3. CDR1 and CDR2 (germline): ENHRY, SYGVKD. V was shortened by 8 bases and J by 8 bases, with 9 bases between the two germline ends. The CDR3 reads CAIHNGEKLFF. The CDR3 DNA reads TGTGCCATCCACAATGGAGAAAAACTGTTTTTT.

This clonotype appeared a few times. CDR3 bases: TGCAGCGTTGAAGAGGGACAACTGACTGAAGCTTTCTTT. It specifies CSVEEGQLTEAFF. The chain links TRBV29-1 to TRBJ1-1, with D possibly being TRBD1 (6 bases). The V gene lost 0 bases and the J gene lost 5 bases, with 10 bases spanning the gap. Germline V lookup: CDR1 SQVTM, CDR2 ANQGSEA. This CDR3 contains 13 residues. Drawing the rest from reference TRBV29-1 and TRBJ1-1, the complete variable domain is SAVISQKPSRDICQRGTSLTIQCQVDSQVTMMFWYRQQPGQSLTLIATANQGSEATYESGFVIDKFPISRPNLTFSTLTVSNMSPEDSSIYLCSVEEGQLTEAFFGQGTRLTVV.

The rearrangement links TRBV6-6 to TRBJ1-2, with D possibly matching TRBD1 (5 bases). CDR1 and CDR2 (germline): MNHNY, SVGAGI (reference sequence). Trimming left V 6 bases short and J 1 base short, with 9 bases between. CDR3 size: 13 residues. CDR3 nucleotides: TGTGCCAGCAGCGGGGGTCTTAACTATGGCTACACCTTC. It is translated as CASSGGLNYGYTF.

The genes are TRBV5-1 and TRBJ2-2; the match to TRBD2 covers 11 bases. Per the germline V gene, CDR1 is SGHRS and CDR2 is YFSETQ. V lost 4 bases to trimming and J lost 4 bases; unmatched junction nucleotides: 3. CDR3 size: 15 residues. As DNA, the CDR3 is TGCGCCAGCAGCGGGACTAGCGGCGCCACCGGGGAGCTGTTTTTT. Translated: CASSGTSGATGELFF.

This clonotype was seen many times. The rearrangement links TRBV5-1 to TRBJ2-7, with a weak D call TRBD1 (5 bases). With 0 bases removed from V and 3 bases from J, the gap between germline ends came to 7 bases. Germline V gene sequence: CDR1 SGHRS, CDR2 YFSETQ. The CDR3 loop spans 13 amino acids. CDR3 amino acids: CASSLATGYEQYF. The CDR3 nucleotides are TGCGCCAGCAGCTTGGCCACAGGCTACGAGCAGTACTTC.

This clonotype has just a few counts. This chain joins TRBV2 and TRBJ2-6; 9 bases are shared with TRBD1. CDR1 is SNHLY and CDR2 is FYNNEI in the germline V gene. This CDR3 comprises 17 residues. The ends lost 6 bases at V and 1 base at J; junction bases unmatched: 7. The CDR3, as DNA: TGTGCCAGCAGCCTGACAGGGGGACCTTCTGGGGCCAACGTCCTGACTTTC. This translates into CASSLTGGPSGANVLTF.

This clonotype occurred many times. The V call is TRBV9, the J call TRBJ2-5; D ambiguous. The CDR3 sequence is 14 residues long. V was shortened by 0 bases and J by 2 bases, with 8 bases between the two germline ends. Germline assignment: CDR1 SGDLS and CDR2 YYNGEE. CDR3 DNA: TGTGCCAGCAGCGTAGCGGCTTATCAAGAGACCCAGTACTTC. As protein: CASSVAAYQETQYF.

This sequence joins TRBV2 and TRBJ2-3, with 9 bases that match TRBD2. The CDR3 is 16 amino acids. Germline V gene sequence: CDR1 SNHLY, CDR2 FYNNEI. With V trimmed by 5 bases and J by 2 bases, 8 bases remained unmatched. The CDR3: CASSSDSGSHTDTQYF. The CDR3 DNA follows: TGTGCCAGCAGTTCCGATAGCGGGAGTCACACAGATACGCAGTATTTT.